The TCR beta chain under discussion was sequenced for a study of radiotherapy plus CTLA-4 blockade in lung cancer. General study points: An expansion of tumor-derived TCR clones occurred in blood after radiotherapy plus ipilimumab.

The table came from immunoSEQ multiplex PCR; TCRdb's copy has only in-frame clones and leaves some out. The sample consists of 30,000 to 35,000 clones, 70% of them appearing once. This clone was picked up a small number of times. Antigen specificity is unknown. The receptor was isolated from a human donor with non-small cell lung cancer who had stable disease on radiotherapy plus ipilimumab. The input for sequencing was peripheral blood, taken from a patient treated with radiotherapy plus ipilimumab.

This CDR3 reads CASSGQGYGYTF. The CDR3 nucleotides read TGTGCCAGCAGTGGGCAGGGCTATGGCTACACCTTC. J is TRBJ1-2 and V is TRBV2, with D possibly being TRBD1 (5 bases). Germline V gives CDR1 SNHLY, CDR2 FYNNEI. The CDR3 runs 12 residues. The V end lost 4 bases, the J end lost 4 bases, and 7 bases lay between the germline ends.